These T cell receptor beta chains were read from a single sample in a study of cytomegalovirus exposure and HLA in healthy donors. The protocol was immunoSEQ multiplex PCR, while the TCRdb copy is restricted to in-frame clones and leaves out a portion. The sample shows under 150,000 clones, around 73% of them seen only once. Sample: PBMCs. These receptors came from a man aged 50-59 years in good health and CMV-seronegative. CDR3s include the opening cysteine and the closing phenylalanine or tryptophan. The order of the fields is CDR3 DNA, CDR3 protein, D gene, J gene, clone size, V gene. A D gene is named only where the DNA matches it firmly. Not every row has a clone size; where given, it reads once, few, many or a size class.

DNA: TGTGCCAGCCAACAGGGCTCTGGAAACACCATATATTTT; CDR3: CASQQGSGNTIYF; D: NA; J: TRBJ1-3; size: NA; V: TRBV7-6
DNA: TGTGCCAGCAGCTTAGCGCCGGGACAGGGGCAGCCCCAGCATTTT; CDR3: CASSLAPGQGQPQHF; D: TRBD1; J: TRBJ1-5; size: NA; V: TRBV7-2
DNA: TGCGCCAGCAGCCAAGATCGGGGGGGCGCCGTGGAAGATACGCAGTATTTT; CDR3: CASSQDRGGAVEDTQYF; D: TRBD2; J: TRBJ2-3; size: NA; V: TRBV4-3
DNA: TGCAGCGTTGAAAACGGGGGTCTCCAAGAGACCCAGTACTTC; CDR3: CSVENGGLQETQYF; D: NA; J: TRBJ2-5; size: NA; V: TRBV29-1
DNA: TGCGCCAGCAGTGCGGCCACAGGGGAGGTAGAGACCCAGTACTTC; CDR3: CASSAATGEVETQYF; D: NA; J: TRBJ2-5; size: NA; V: TRBV10-1
DNA: TGTGCCACCCACCCCGACAGGGTCGGGACAGATACGCAGTATTTT; CDR3: CATHPDRVGTDTQYF; D: TRBD1; J: TRBJ2-3; size: NA; V: TRBV10-3
DNA: TGCAGCGTCGGTGACAGGTCTGAAGCTTTCTTT; CDR3: CSVGDRSEAFF; D: NA; J: TRBJ1-1; size: NA; V: TRBV29-1
DNA: TGTGCCATCAGTGATACATCTAGCGGGAGTACCGATACGCAGTATTTT; CDR3: CAISDTSSGSTDTQYF; D: TRBD2; J: TRBJ2-3; size: NA; V: TRBV10-3
DNA: TGTGCCATCAGTGAGAATCTAGCGGAGGAGCAGTTCTTC; CDR3: CAISENLAEEQFF; D: TRBD2; J: TRBJ2-1; size: NA; V: TRBV10-3
DNA: TGTGCCAGTAGTTGGACAGGGGCGAACACTGAAGCTTTCTTT; CDR3: CASSWTGANTEAFF; D: TRBD1; J: TRBJ1-1; size: once; V: TRBV19
DNA: TGTGCCAGCAGCTTGGGGTCCAGCGGGACCTACGAGCAGTACTTC; CDR3: CASSLGSSGTYEQYF; D: TRBD2; J: TRBJ2-7; size: NA; V: TRBV5-4
DNA: TGTGCCAGCAGTTTAGAACTAGGGACCTACAATGAGCAGTTCTTC; CDR3: CASSLELGTYNEQFF; D: NA; J: TRBJ2-1; size: NA; V: TRBV27
DNA: TGTGCCAGCAGCTCCACGGACAGTTCGAACACTGAAGCTTTCTTT; CDR3: CASSSTDSSNTEAFF; D: NA; J: TRBJ1-1; size: few; V: TRBV13
DNA: TGTGCCAGCAGCCAATTTCCGGGACAGGGTAAAGATACGCAGTATTTT; CDR3: CASSQFPGQGKDTQYF; D: TRBD1; J: TRBJ2-3; size: NA; V: TRBV14
DNA: TGCGCCAGCAGCTTGGCCCTACCGTCGGATACGCAGTATTTT; CDR3: CASSLALPSDTQYF; D: NA; J: TRBJ2-3; size: NA; V: TRBV5-1
DNA: TGTGCCAGCAGCCAAGGGGGACAGGGGGCGTTTGGCTACACCTTC; CDR3: CASSQGGQGAFGYTF; D: TRBD1; J: TRBJ1-2; size: NA; V: TRBV4-2
DNA: TGTGCCAGCAGCGAATCGACTAGCGGGAGAGCCCCCACCGGGGAGCTGTTTTTT; CDR3: CASSESTSGRAPTGELFF; D: TRBD2; J: TRBJ2-2; size: NA; V: TRBV4-2
DNA: TGTGCCAGCAGTTTAAATGGAGCGGGTAGCTACGAGCAGTACTTC; CDR3: CASSLNGAGSYEQYF; D: NA; J: TRBJ2-7; size: NA; V: TRBV28
DNA: TGTGCCAGCAGGAGGGGACAACTCTACGAGCAGTACTTC; CDR3: CASRRGQLYEQYF; D: NA; J: TRBJ2-7; size: many; V: TRBV6-1
DNA: TGCGCCAGCGAGGTCCGGGGAGGAAGCTACGAGCAGTACTTC; CDR3: CASEVRGGSYEQYF; D: NA; J: TRBJ2-7; size: NA; V: TRBV10-2
DNA: TGTGCCAGTAAAGCGGGACCCCACACAGATACGCAGTATTTT; CDR3: CASKAGPHTDTQYF; D: TRBD2; J: TRBJ2-3; size: NA; V: TRBV19
DNA: TGTGCCAGCAGAGAGGGGGGGGAGACCCAGTACTTC; CDR3: CASREGGETQYF; D: NA; J: TRBJ2-5; size: NA; V: TRBV7-9
DNA: TGTGCCAGTCGGCGGACAGGGGCCCACTATGGCTACACCTTC; CDR3: CASRRTGAHYGYTF; D: TRBD1; J: TRBJ1-2; size: NA; V: TRBV19
DNA: TGCGCCAGCAGTGGGCAGGGATTCAATCAGCCCCAGCATTTT; CDR3: CASSGQGFNQPQHF; D: NA; J: TRBJ1-5; size: NA; V: TRBV10-2
DNA: TGCAGCGTCCTCGGGACTAGCGGGAGTATCGACGAGCAGTACTTC; CDR3: CSVLGTSGSIDEQYF; D: TRBD2; J: TRBJ2-7; size: NA; V: TRBV29-1
DNA: TGTGCCAGCGGAGTGTTCCGATACGAGCAGTACTTC; CDR3: CASGVFRYEQYF; D: NA; J: TRBJ2-7; size: NA; V: TRBV6-6
DNA: TGTGCCACCAGCAGAGATGGAGCTAGCGGGAGAGTTACCGGGGAGCTGTTTTTT; CDR3: CATSRDGASGRVTGELFF; D: TRBD2; J: TRBJ2-2; size: NA; V: TRBV15
DNA: TGTGCCAGCAGCTTGGAACTATTCTCCTACGAGCAGTACTTC; CDR3: CASSLELFSYEQYF; D: NA; J: TRBJ2-7; size: NA; V: TRBV5-5
DNA: TGTGCCAGCAGTTTAGAGCAGGGGGGTTTCAATACGCAGTATTTT; CDR3: CASSLEQGGFNTQYF; D: NA; J: TRBJ2-3; size: few; V: TRBV27
DNA: TGCGCCAGCAGCCCTCGGACAGGGGGTGGTAACTATGGCTACACCTTC; CDR3: CASSPRTGGGNYGYTF; D: TRBD1; J: TRBJ1-2; size: NA; V: TRBV4-3
DNA: TGCGCCAGCAGTGAATGGGACATAGCCAATCAGCCCCAGCATTTT; CDR3: CASSEWDIANQPQHF; D: NA; J: TRBJ1-5; size: NA; V: TRBV10-2
DNA: TGTGCCATCAGTGAGTCGAGTGGCAGGGGGAAATACAATGAGCAGTTCTTC; CDR3: CAISESSGRGKYNEQFF; D: TRBD1; J: TRBJ2-1; size: NA; V: TRBV10-3